A single sample gave rise to the 6 T cell receptor beta chains below, sequenced in a study of blood T cell repertoires in COVID-19. Sequenced by immunoSEQ multiplex PCR; TCRdb stores in-frame clones only, minus some. In the table there are 150,000 to 200,000 clones, about four fifths of which are singletons. Sequencing was performed on peripheral blood. The receptors stem from a man in his sixties with active or convalescent COVID-19.

This chain uses TRBV19 with TRBJ1-3; D is perhaps TRBD1 (6 bases). Germline CDR1 is LNHDA and CDR2 is SQIVND (reference sequence). The CDR3 runs to 17 residues. Trimming removed 7 bases at V and 8 bases at J, with 27 bases between. CDR3 loop: CASTWGWTDRVEDTIYF. CDR3 bases: TGTGCCAGTACCTGGGGATGGACAGATCGGGTTGAGGACACCATATATTTT.

The chain is built from TRBV19 and TRBJ2-3, with D possibly being TRBD2 (6 bases). This CDR3 has 15 residues. Deletions cut 11 bases from V and 6 bases from J, with 24 bases between. Germline loops: CDR1 LNHDA, CDR2 SQIVND (reference sequence). This CDR3 is CASPRRGPFIDTQYF. The CDR3 DNA reads TGTGCCTCCCCTCGGAGGGGTCCCTTTATCGATACGCAGTATTTT.

This rearrangement joins TRBV28 to TRBJ2-7, with TRBD1 matching 8 bases. The length of the CDR3 is 14 residues. V gave up 5 bases and J gave up 5 bases; unmatched junction bases: 8. Germline assignment: CDR1 MDHEN and CDR2 SYDVKM. CDR3 coding DNA: TGTGCCAGCAGTAATGGACAGGGAAAAAACGAGCAGTACTTC. Its protein is CASSNGQGKNEQYF.

The V gene is TRBV7-8, the J gene TRBJ2-5; D is possibly TRBD1 (6 bases). The ends were cut back, 3 bases at V and 1 base at J, with 9 bases in the middle. CDR3 length equals 14 residues. Germline CDR1 is SGHVS and CDR2 is FQNEAQ. The CDR3 DNA reads TGTGCCAGCAGCTTCGGACAGAGCCAAGAGACCCAGTACTTC. This codes for CASSFGQSQETQYF.

The J gene is TRBJ2-2, the V gene TRBV18, with 10 bases matching TRBD2. CDR1 KGHSH and CDR2 LQKENI come from the germline V gene. This CDR3 comprises 16 residues. V trimming: 0 bases; J trimming: 6 bases; junction bases outside the gene matches: 4. As DNA, the CDR3 is TGTGCCAGCTCACCACCTGGAGCGGGGGGGCCCGGGGAGCTGTTTTTT. Translated, it gives CASSPPGAGGPGELFF.

This rearrangement joins TRBV4-1 to TRBJ2-2; 7 bases agree with TRBD1. The CDR3 length is 17 residues. V dropped 0 bases and J dropped 5; count of bases not matched to a gene: 9. Germline V gene data show CDR1 as MGHRA and CDR2 as YSYEKL. CDR3 DNA: TGCGCCAGCAGCCAAGAGCCTCAGGGGGTGGAAACCGGGGAGCTGTTTTTT. Translation gives CASSQEPQGVETGELFF.